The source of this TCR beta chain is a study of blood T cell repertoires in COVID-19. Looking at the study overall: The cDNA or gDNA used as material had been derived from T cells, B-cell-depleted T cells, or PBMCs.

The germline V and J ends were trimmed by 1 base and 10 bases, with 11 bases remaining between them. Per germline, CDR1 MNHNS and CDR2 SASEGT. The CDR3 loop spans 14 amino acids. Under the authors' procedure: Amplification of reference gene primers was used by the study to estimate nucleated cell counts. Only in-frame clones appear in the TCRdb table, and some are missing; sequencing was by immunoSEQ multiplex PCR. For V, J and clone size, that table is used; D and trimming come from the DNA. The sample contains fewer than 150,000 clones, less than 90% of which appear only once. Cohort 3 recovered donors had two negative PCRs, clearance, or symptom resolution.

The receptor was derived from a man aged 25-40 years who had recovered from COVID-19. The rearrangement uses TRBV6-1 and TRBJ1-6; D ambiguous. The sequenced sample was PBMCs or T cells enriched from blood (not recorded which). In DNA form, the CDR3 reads TGTGCCAGCAGTGAAGTCCTAGGAAACTCACCCCTCCACTTT. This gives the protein CASSEVLGNSPLHF.